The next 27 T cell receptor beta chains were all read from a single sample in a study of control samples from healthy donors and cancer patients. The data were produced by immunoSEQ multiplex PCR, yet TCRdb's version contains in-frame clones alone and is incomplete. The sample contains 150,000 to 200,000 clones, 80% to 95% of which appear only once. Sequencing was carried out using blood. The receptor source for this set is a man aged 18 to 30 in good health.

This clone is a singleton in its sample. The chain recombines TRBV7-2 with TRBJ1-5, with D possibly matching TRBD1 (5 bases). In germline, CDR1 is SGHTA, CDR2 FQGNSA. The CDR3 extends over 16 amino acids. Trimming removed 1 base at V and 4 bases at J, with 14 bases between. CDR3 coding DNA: TGTGCCAGCAGCTTAGGGTCGCCAGGGATGAATCAGCCCCAGCATTTT. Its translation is CASSLGSPGMNQPQHF.

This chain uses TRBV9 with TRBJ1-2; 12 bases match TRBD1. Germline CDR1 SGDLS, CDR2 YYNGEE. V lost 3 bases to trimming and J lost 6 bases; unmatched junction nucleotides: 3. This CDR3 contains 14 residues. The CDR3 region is CASSERDRGHGYTF. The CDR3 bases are TGTGCCAGCAGCGAGAGGGACAGGGGGCATGGCTACACCTTC.

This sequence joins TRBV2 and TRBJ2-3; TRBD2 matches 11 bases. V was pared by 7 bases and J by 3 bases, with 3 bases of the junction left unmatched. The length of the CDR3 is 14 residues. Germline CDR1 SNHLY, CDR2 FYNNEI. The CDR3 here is CASNIAGGTDTQYF. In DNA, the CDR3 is TGTGCCAGCAACATAGCGGGGGGGACAGATACGCAGTATTTT.

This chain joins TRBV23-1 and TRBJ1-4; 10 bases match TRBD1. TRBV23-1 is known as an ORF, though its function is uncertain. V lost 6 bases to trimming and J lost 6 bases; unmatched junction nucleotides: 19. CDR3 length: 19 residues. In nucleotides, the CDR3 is TGCGCCAGCAGGACTCGCGGCGTCCGGGACAGGGGAGGAGATGAAAAACTGTTTTTT. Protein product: CASRTRGVRDRGGDEKLFF.

CDR3 protein: CATSRGTGGYEQYF. The CDR3 DNA reads as TGTGCCACCAGCCGCGGGACAGGGGGGTACGAGCAGTACTTC. The rearrangement uses TRBV15 and TRBJ2-7; 11 nucleotides align to TRBD1. The V segment lost 5 bases and the J segment 4 bases; nucleotides outside the gene matches: 4. The CDR3 has 14 residues. Germline values: CDR1 LNHNV, CDR2 YYDKDF (reference sequence).

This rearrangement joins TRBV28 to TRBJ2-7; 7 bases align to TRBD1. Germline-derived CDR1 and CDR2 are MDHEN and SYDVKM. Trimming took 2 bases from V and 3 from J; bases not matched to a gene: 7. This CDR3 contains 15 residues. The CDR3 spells CASSLTGDINYEQYF. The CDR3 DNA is TGTGCCAGCAGTTTAACAGGGGATATCAACTACGAGCAGTACTTC.

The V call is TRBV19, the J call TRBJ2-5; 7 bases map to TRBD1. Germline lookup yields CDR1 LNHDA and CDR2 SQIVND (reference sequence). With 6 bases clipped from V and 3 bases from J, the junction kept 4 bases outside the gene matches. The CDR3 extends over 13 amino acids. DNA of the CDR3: TGTGCCAGTAGATGGACAGGTGAAGAGACCCAGTACTTC. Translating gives CASRWTGEETQYF.

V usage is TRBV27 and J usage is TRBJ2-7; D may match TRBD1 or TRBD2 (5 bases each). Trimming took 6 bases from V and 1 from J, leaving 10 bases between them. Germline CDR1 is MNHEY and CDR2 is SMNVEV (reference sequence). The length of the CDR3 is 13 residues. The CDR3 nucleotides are TGTGCCAGCAGCCCGGGACGTTCCTACGAGCAGTACTTC. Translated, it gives CASSPGRSYEQYF.

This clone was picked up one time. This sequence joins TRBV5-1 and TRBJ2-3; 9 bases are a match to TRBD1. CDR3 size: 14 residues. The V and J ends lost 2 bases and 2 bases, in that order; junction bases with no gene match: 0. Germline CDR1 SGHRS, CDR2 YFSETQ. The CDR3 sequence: CASSLQGATDTQYF. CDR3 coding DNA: TGCGCCAGCAGCTTACAGGGGGCCACAGATACGCAGTATTTT.

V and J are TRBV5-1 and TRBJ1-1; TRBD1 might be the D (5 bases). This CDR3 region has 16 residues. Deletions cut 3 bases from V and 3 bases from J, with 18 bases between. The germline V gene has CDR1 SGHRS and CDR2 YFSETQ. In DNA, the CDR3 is TGCGCCAGCAGCTACACACGACTCGGGGGGGACACTGAAGCTTTCTTT. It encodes CASSYTRLGGDTEAFF.

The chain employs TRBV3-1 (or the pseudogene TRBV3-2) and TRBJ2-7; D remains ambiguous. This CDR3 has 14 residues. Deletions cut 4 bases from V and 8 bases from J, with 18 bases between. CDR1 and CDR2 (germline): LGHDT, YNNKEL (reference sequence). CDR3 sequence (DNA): TGTGCCAGCAGCCTAAACGGGCCCGCTACAAAGCAGTACTTC. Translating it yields CASSLNGPATKQYF.

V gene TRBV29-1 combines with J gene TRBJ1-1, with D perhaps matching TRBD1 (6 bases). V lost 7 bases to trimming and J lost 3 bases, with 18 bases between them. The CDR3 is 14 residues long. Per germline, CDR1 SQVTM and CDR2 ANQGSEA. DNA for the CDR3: TGCAGCGCACAACTACAGGGTGCGGACACTGAAGCTTTCTTT. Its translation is CSAQLQGADTEAFF.

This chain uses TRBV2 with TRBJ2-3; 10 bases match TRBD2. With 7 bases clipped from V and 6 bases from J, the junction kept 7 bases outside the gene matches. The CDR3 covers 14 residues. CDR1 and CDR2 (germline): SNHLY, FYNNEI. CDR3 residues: CASMGSGGRDTQYF. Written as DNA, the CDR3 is TGTGCCAGCATGGGTAGCGGGGGGCGGGATACGCAGTATTTT.

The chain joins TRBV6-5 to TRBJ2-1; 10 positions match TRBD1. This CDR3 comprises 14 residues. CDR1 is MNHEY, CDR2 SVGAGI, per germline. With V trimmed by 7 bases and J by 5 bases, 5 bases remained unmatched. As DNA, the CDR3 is TGTGCCAGCACCCGGGGGACAGGGGACAATGAGCAGTTCTTC. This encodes CASTRGTGDNEQFF.

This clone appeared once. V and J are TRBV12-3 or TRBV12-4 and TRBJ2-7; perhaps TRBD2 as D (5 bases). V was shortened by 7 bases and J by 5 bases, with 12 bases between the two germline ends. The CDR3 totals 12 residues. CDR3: CASKGSSNEQYF. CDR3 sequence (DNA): TGTGCCAGCAAAGGGTCTAGCAACGAGCAGTACTTC.

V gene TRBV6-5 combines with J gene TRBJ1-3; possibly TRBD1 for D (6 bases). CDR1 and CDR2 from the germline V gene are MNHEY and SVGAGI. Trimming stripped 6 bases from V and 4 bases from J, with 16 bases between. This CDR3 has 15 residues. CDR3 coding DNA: TGTGCCAGCAGCCAGTGGGGGCTGGGGGGAAACACCATATATTTT. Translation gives CASSQWGLGGNTIYF.

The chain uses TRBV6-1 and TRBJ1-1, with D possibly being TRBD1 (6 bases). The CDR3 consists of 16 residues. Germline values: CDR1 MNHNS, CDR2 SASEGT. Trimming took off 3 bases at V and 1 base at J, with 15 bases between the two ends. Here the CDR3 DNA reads TGTGCCAGCAGTGACACACCCTCAGGGGCGAACACTGAAGCTTTCTTT. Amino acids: CASSDTPSGANTEAFF.

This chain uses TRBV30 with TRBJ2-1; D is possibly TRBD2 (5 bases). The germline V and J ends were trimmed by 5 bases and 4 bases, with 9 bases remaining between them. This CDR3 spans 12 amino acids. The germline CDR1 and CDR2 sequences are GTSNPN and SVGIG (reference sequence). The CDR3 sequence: CAWGLSYNEQFF. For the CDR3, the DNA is TGTGCCTGGGGACTTTCTTACAATGAGCAGTTCTTC.

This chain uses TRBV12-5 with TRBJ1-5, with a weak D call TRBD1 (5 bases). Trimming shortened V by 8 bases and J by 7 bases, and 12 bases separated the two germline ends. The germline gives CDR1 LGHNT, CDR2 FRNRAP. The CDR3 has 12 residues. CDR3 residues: CASTGGGQPQHF. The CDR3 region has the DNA TGTGCTAGTACGGGGGGAGGGCAGCCCCAGCATTTT.

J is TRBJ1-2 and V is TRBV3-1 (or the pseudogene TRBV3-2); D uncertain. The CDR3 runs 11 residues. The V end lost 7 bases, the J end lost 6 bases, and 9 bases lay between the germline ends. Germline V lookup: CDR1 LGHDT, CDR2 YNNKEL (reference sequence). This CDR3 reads CASKGKHGYTF. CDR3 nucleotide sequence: TGTGCCAGCAAAGGGAAGCATGGCTACACCTTC.

CDR3 DNA sequence: TGTGCCAGCAGCCCGGACAGGGCCTATAATTCACCCCTCCACTTT. Translated: CASSPDRAYNSPLHF. The V and J genes are TRBV6-5 and TRBJ1-6; 8 bases align to TRBD1. Per germline, CDR1 MNHEY and CDR2 SVGAGI. This CDR3 has 15 residues. V shed 6 bases, J shed 2 bases, and the junction held 3 bases outside the gene matches.

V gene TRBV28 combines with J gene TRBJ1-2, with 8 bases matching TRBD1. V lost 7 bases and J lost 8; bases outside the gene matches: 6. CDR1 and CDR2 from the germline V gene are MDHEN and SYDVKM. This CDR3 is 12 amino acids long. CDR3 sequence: CASTGQGHGYTF. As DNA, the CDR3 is TGTGCCAGCACTGGACAGGGTCACGGCTACACCTTC.

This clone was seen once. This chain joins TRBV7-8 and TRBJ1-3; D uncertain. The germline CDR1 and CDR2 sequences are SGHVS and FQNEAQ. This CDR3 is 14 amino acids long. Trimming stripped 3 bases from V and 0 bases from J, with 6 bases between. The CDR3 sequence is CASSLTTSGNTIYF. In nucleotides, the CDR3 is TGTGCCAGCAGCTTGACAACCTCTGGAAACACCATATATTTT.

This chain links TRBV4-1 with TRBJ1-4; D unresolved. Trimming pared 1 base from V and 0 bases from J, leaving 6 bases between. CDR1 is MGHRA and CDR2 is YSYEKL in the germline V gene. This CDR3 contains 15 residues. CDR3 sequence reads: CASSQVPATNEKLFF. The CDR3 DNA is TGCGCCAGCAGCCAAGTCCCCGCAACTAATGAAAAACTGTTTTTT.

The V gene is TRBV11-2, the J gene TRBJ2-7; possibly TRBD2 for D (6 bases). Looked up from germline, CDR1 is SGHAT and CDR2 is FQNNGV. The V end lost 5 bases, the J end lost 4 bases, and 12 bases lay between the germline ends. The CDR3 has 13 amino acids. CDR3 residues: CASSKSGGYEQYF. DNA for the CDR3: TGTGCCAGCAGCAAGTCCGGGGGTTACGAGCAGTACTTC. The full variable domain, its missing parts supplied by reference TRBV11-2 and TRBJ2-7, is EAGVAQSPRYKIIEKRQSVAFWCNPISGHATLYWYQQILGQGPKLLIQFQNNGVVDDSQLPKDRFSAERLKGVDSTLKIQPAKLEDSAVYLCASSKSGGYEQYFGPGTRLTVT.

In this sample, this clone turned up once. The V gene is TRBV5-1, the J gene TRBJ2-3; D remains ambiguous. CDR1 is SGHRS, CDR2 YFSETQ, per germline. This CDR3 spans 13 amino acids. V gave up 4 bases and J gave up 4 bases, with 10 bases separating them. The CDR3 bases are TGCGCCAGCAGCACTATTGGTGCAGATACGCAGTATTTT. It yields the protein CASSTIGADTQYF.

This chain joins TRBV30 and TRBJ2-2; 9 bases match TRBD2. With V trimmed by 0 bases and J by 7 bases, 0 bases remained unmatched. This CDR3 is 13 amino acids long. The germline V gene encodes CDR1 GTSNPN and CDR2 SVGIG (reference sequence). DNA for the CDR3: TGTGCCTGGAGTGTAGCGGGGGGCGGGGAGCTGTTTTTT. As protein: CAWSVAGGGELFF.